Listed here is a single T cell receptor (beta chain). Its cognate antigen is unknown. The CDR3 runs to 14 residues. V lost 11 bases to trimming and J lost 6 bases, with 21 bases between them. CDR1 and CDR2 (germline): MNHNS, SASEGT. The data belong to a study of cytomegalovirus exposure and HLA in healthy donors. Findings and caveats of the study: Rates of TCR association differed by HLA locus in a later analysis, with DRB1 highest and HLA-C lowest. Rare TCR sequences dominated, though some public TCRs recurred in many donors.

The PCR ran on 60 Vbeta and 13 Jbeta primers. Using immunoSEQ multiplex PCR, the repertoire was profiled, and TCRdb retains in-frame clones only, with some absent. The sample has over 100,000 clones, roughly 68% seen once. Sequencing input: PBMCs. The clonotype comes from a man aged 25-40 years in good health and CMV-seropositive. This chain joins TRBV6-1 and TRBJ2-3, with D tentatively TRBD2 (5 bases). The CDR3 region has the DNA TGTGCCGCTACTACAGCGGTCGAAGGGGATACGCAGTATTTT. Translated, it gives CAATTAVEGDTQYF.